This T cell receptor beta chain stems from a study of cytomegalovirus exposure and HLA in healthy donors. Study-wide context: Assignment to the Caucasian-associated ancestry cluster applied to less than 85% of the roughly 420 genotyped donors.

Study conclusions and caveats: Researchers reported that three CMV-associated chains were confirmed in vitro as CMV antigen-specific. The study had only CMV serostatus as immune exposure information. An analysis done earlier found most TCR beta V segments productive about 87% or about 30% of the time.

Concerning this clone: Its antigen is currently unknown.

Germline lookup yields CDR1 MDHEN and CDR2 SYDVKM. This CDR3 contains 18 residues. The V and J ends lost 2 bases and 0 bases respectively, with 16 bases between them. Primers for the PCR totalled 60 Vbeta and 13 Jbeta. The assay was immunoSEQ multiplex PCR, and TCRdb's table has in-frame clones only and misses some. The sample lists over 85,000 clones, roughly three quarters occurring once. Sequencing was done on a sample of PBMCs. The chain carries TRBV28 and TRBJ2-2; unclear D gene. This receptor was identified in a female donor in good health and CMV-seronegative. The CDR3 spells CASSLPPLRVPNTGELFF. In DNA, the CDR3 is TGTGCCAGCAGTTTACCCCCCCTGAGAGTCCCGAACACCGGGGAGCTGTTTTTT.